The clone carrying this T cell receptor (beta chain) appeared many times. Its specificity is unknown. This CDR3 is built from 13 residues. CDR1 is SEHNR, CDR2 FQNEAQ, per germline (reference sequence). With 6 bases clipped from V and 5 bases from J, the junction kept 6 bases outside the gene matches. As part of library construction, unique molecular identifiers were attached to individual cDNA molecules. TCRdb reprocessed the 5' RACE reads via MiXCR and lists one record per CDR3 protein. The sample lists about 40,000 distinct CDR3 sequences, about 6% occurring once. The data derive from a study of early T cells in non-severe SARS-CoV-2 infection. The wider study: Alpha and beta chains were unpaired, from unsorted whole-blood bulk RNA. Study findings and constraints: VDJdb matching, biased toward anti-spike CD8 responses, missed private and CD4 specificities.

The receptor's source is an adult who was a healthcare worker with PCR-confirmed SARS-CoV-2 infection or an uninfected control (not recorded which). The chain recombines TRBV7-9 with TRBJ2-7, with TRBD1 matching over 8 bases. The source was whole blood, collected at baseline. Here the CDR3 reads CASRRQGSNEQYF. The CDR3, as DNA: TGTGCCAGCAGACGACAGGGGAGCAACGAGCAGTACTTC.